This T cell receptor (beta chain) was sequenced in a study of blood T cell repertoires in COVID-19. Looking at the study overall: The study drew acute and convalescent COVID-19 samples from the United States, Italy and Spain. In each case, the material was cDNA or gDNA derived from T cells, B-cell-depleted T cells, or PBMCs.

Authors' methods: The authors estimated nucleated cell counts from reference gene primer amplification. Produced via immunoSEQ multiplex PCR; TCRdb's table is partial and in-frame only. Clone size and V and J calls were adopted from that table, with D and trimming inferred from the DNA. This table holds some 140,000 clones, more than 65% found once. The CDR3 totals 13 residues. V was shortened by 6 bases and J by 1 base, with 7 bases between the two germline ends. The germline V gene has CDR1 SNHLY and CDR2 FYNNEI. The rearrangement uses TRBV2 and TRBJ2-4, with D possibly TRBD1 on 5 matching bases. The source is a man of 80 years or more with acute or convalescent COVID-19. Sequencing input: peripheral blood. Here the CDR3 DNA reads TGTGCCAGCAGGGGGCTCGCCAAAAACATTCAGTACTTC. It codes for CASRGLAKNIQYF.